This T cell receptor beta chain was captured in a study of blood T cell repertoires in COVID-19. About the research overall: The United States, Italy and Spain provided the acute and convalescent COVID-19 samples.

Authors' data handling: Amplifying reference gene primers gave estimates of nucleated cell counts. TCRdb keeps only in-frame clones here, not all; method: immunoSEQ multiplex PCR. V, J and clone size were drawn from that table, and D and trimming were deduced from the DNA. In the table there are tens of thousands of clones, just over 85% of which are singletons. CDR3 length: 15 residues. V dropped 3 bases and J dropped 3; count of bases not matched to a gene: 7. Germline V gene sequence: CDR1 KGHSH, CDR2 LQKENI. The receptor's source is a man aged 25 to 45 with acute or convalescent COVID-19. Specimen: peripheral blood. The V call is TRBV18, the J call TRBJ1-2, with TRBD1 identical over 7 bases. CDR3 nucleotide sequence: TGTGCCAGCTCACCGTCTGAGGGGGCCTACTATGGCTACACCTTC. Amino acid sequence: CASSPSEGAYYGYTF.